These 27 T cell receptor beta chains originate from one sample sequenced in a study of blood T cell repertoires in COVID-19 (dated by TCRdb to the early 2020s). Library preparation used the immunoSEQ multiplex PCR assay. This immuneACCESS table, as held by TCRdb, lists in-frame sequences with V and J called but not all clones. Of the missing ones, under half trace to an unresolved V gene in checked studies; the others have no known cause. The sample has some 360,000 clones on record, about nine tenths of them singletons. The ten largest make up under 1.2% of the sample. The sample comprised PBMCs or T cells enriched from blood (not recorded which). These TCRs come from a woman in her twenties or thirties who had been exposed to COVID-19.

V usage is TRBV5-8 and J usage is TRBJ1-1; D remains unclear. The CDR3 loop spans 12 amino acids. Trimming removed 0 bases at V and 5 bases at J, with 5 bases between. Germline V gene sequence: CDR1 SGHTS, CDR2 YDEGEE. CDR3 nucleotides: TGTGCCAGCAGCTTGGTGACAACTGAAGCTTTCTTT. Its protein product is CASSLVTTEAFF.

The chain has TRBV6-5 and TRBJ1-5; 7 positions match TRBD1. The CDR3 is 14 amino acids. The V and J ends lost 5 bases and 8 bases, in that order; junction bases with no gene match: 9. Germline lookup yields CDR1 MNHEY and CDR2 SVGAGI. The CDR3 DNA sequence: TGTGCCAGCAGTCCCGGGACAGATGGGGAGCCCCAGCATTTT. This sequence encodes CASSPGTDGEPQHF.

V gene TRBV25-1 combines with J gene TRBJ1-5; weak D call: TRBD1 (5 bases). This CDR3 is built from 13 residues. Trimming removed 3 bases at V and 7 bases at J, with 10 bases between. CDR1 is MGHDK and CDR2 is SYGVNS in the germline V gene. This CDR3 is CASSDGGWQPQHF. The CDR3 DNA follows: TGTGCCAGCAGTGATGGGGGGTGGCAGCCCCAGCATTTT.

The V call is TRBV15, the J call TRBJ2-1; 11 bases map to TRBD2. The CDR3 has 16 amino acids. Germline V lookup: CDR1 LNHNV, CDR2 YYDKDF (reference sequence). The ends lost 0 bases at V and 5 bases at J; junction bases unmatched: 3. The CDR3 nucleotides are TGTGCCACCAGCAGAGAGCGACTAGCGGGAAACAATGAGCAGTTCTTC. Protein sequence: CATSRERLAGNNEQFF.

The chain carries TRBV5-5 and TRBJ2-7; tentatively, D is TRBD2 (6 bases). Germline V gene sequence: CDR1 SGHKS, CDR2 YYEKEE (reference sequence). Trimming took off 1 base at V and 4 bases at J, with 18 bases between the two ends. This CDR3 spans 16 amino acids. DNA of the CDR3: TGTGCCAGCAGCTTGTTGCTGGACGGGAGTGTTTACGAGCAGTACTTC. Amino acid sequence: CASSLLLDGSVYEQYF.

The rearrangement joins TRBV24-1 to TRBJ2-5; a weak D match, TRBD2 (5 bases). Germline CDR1 KGHDR, CDR2 SFDVKD. The germline V and J ends were trimmed by 3 bases and 3 bases, with 16 bases remaining between them. The CDR3 is 16 residues long. The CDR3 protein is CATSDSHGVTEETQYF. The DNA for the CDR3 is TGTGCCACCAGTGATAGCCACGGGGTTACAGAAGAGACCCAGTACTTC.

This clone has just a few counts. Other DNA sequences in the same sample also yield this CDR3. The chain carries TRBV12-3 or TRBV12-4 and TRBJ2-7; D is unresolved. The CDR3 spans 11 residues. V was cut by 4 bases and J by 3 bases, with 4 bases left in between. Here the CDR3 DNA reads TGTGCCAGCAGTTCAGGCTACGAGCAGTACTTC. Protein sequence: CASSSGYEQYF.

The V call is TRBV14, the J call TRBJ2-5; a weak D match, TRBD2 (5 bases). The CDR3 length is 14 residues. The ends were cut back, 4 bases at V and 4 bases at J, with 13 bases in the middle. CDR1 SGHDN and CDR2 FVKESK come from the germline V gene. In DNA form, the CDR3 reads TGTGCCAGCAGCCCTTTGGCGGGCGGAGAGACCCAGTACTTC. It is translated as CASSPLAGGETQYF.

The chain joins TRBV2 to TRBJ1-1, with D maybe TRBD1 (5 bases). CDR1 is SNHLY, CDR2 FYNNEI, per germline. This CDR3 has 14 amino acids. Trimming shortened V by 2 bases and J by 4 bases, and 11 bases separated the two germline ends. The CDR3, as DNA: TGTGCCAGCAGTGAAAGGGGAACGATCACTGAAGCTTTCTTT. Its protein product is CASSERGTITEAFF.

V gene TRBV28 combines with J gene TRBJ2-1; D perhaps matches TRBD2 (5 bases). In germline, CDR1 is MDHEN, CDR2 SYDVKM. The CDR3 contains 14 residues. The V end was cut by 6 bases, the J end by 7 bases, with 16 bases between. CDR3 DNA: TGTGCCAGCAGCTCCAGGACCGGCGGGAATGAGCAGTTCTTC. Translation: CASSSRTGGNEQFF.

The chain joins TRBV7-9 to TRBJ2-2; D is perhaps TRBD2 (5 bases). The CDR3 runs 16 residues. Deletions cut 1 base from V and 0 bases from J, with 9 bases between. Germline loops: CDR1 SEHNR, CDR2 FQNEAQ (reference sequence). The CDR3 spells CASSLGSGPNTGELFF. The CDR3 coding sequence is TGTGCCAGCAGCTTAGGGAGCGGTCCGAACACCGGGGAGCTGTTTTTT.

The chain joins TRBV12-2 to TRBJ1-4; the D call in the table, TRBD1, was not verified against the DNA. TRBV12-2 is reported as a pseudogene. The CDR3 consists of 20 residues. The CDR3 region has the DNA TGTGCAAGTCGCTTAGAGGGCGGGGGACAGGGCCTCCGTGGTAGTGAAAAACTGTTTTTT. Protein product: CASRLEGGGQGLRGSEKLFF.

This chain links TRBV6-4 with TRBJ2-5, with 9 positions matching TRBD2. The V gene's germline CDR1 is MRHNA and CDR2 SNTAGT. The CDR3 sequence is 13 residues long. Germline trimming cut 8 bases from V and 2 bases from J; bases unmatched to any gene: 3. The CDR3 spells CASRGLAQETQYF. DNA for the CDR3: TGTGCCAGCCGGGGACTAGCACAAGAGACCCAGTACTTC.

This chain joins TRBV7-6 and TRBJ2-5, with TRBD1 matching 9 bases. Trimming cost V 7 bases and J 5 bases; bases outside gene matches: 11. Germline CDR1 and CDR2: SGHVS and FNYEAQ. This CDR3 spans 15 amino acids. The CDR3 reads CASTLRDRVGETQYF. DNA of the CDR3: TGTGCCAGCACGTTAAGGGACAGGGTTGGGGAGACCCAGTACTTC.

This clone was seen just once. This chain joins TRBV7-9 and TRBJ1-5; 9 bases align to TRBD1. Germline V lookup: CDR1 SEHNR, CDR2 FQNEAQ (reference sequence). With V trimmed by 2 bases and J by 1 base, 6 bases remained unmatched. The CDR3 loop spans 17 amino acids. This CDR3 reads CASSLSVTGGSNQPQHF. CDR3 coding DNA: TGTGCCAGCAGCTTATCAGTGACAGGGGGAAGCAATCAGCCCCAGCATTTT.

The rearrangement joins TRBV29-1 to TRBJ2-7; D possibly corresponds to TRBD1 (6 bases). Germline loops: CDR1 SQVTM, CDR2 ANQGSEA. Trimming took off 6 bases at V and 2 bases at J, with 20 bases between the two ends. This CDR3 region has 15 residues. This CDR3 reads CSVTTKMRDTYEQYF. The CDR3 region has the DNA TGCAGCGTGACTACCAAGATGAGGGACACCTACGAGCAGTACTTC.

V usage is TRBV29-1 and J usage is TRBJ2-7, with TRBD2 matching 7 bases. Looked up from germline, CDR1 is SQVTM and CDR2 is ANQGSEA. Trimming cost V 7 bases and J 7 bases; bases outside gene matches: 16. The length of the CDR3 is 14 residues. CDR3 nucleotide sequence: TGCAGCGCCGAGAAGACTAGCACACCTGGGGAGCAGTACTTC. Amino acids: CSAEKTSTPGEQYF.

The J gene is TRBJ2-5, the V gene TRBV5-1; tentatively, D is TRBD2 (6 bases). This CDR3 contains 14 residues. Trimming stripped 4 bases from V and 10 bases from J, with 20 bases between. Germline lookup yields CDR1 SGHRS and CDR2 YFSETQ. Written as DNA, the CDR3 is TGCGCCAGCAGCCTGGTTGGAGGGGCGGGCGTCCAGTACTTC. Protein sequence: CASSLVGGAGVQYF.

CDR3 sequence reads: CASTNTGELFF. CDR3 in DNA: TGTGCCAGTACTAACACCGGGGAGCTGTTTTTT. This sequence joins TRBV19 and TRBJ2-2, with D uncertain. Germline lookup yields CDR1 LNHDA and CDR2 SQIVND (reference sequence). Trimming stripped 7 bases from V and 2 bases from J, with 2 bases between. This CDR3 is built from 11 residues.

The V call is TRBV24-1, the J call TRBJ1-2, with 8 bases that match TRBD1. V shed 2 bases, J shed 0 bases, and the junction held 13 bases outside the gene matches. Germline V gives CDR1 KGHDR, CDR2 SFDVKD. CDR3 length: 19 amino acids. CDR3 loop: CATSDSPDPGQAPNYGYTF. The CDR3 coding sequence is TGTGCCACCAGTGATTCCCCTGATCCGGGACAGGCTCCTAACTATGGCTACACCTTC.

This chain joins TRBV7-9 and TRBJ1-2, with D maybe TRBD1 (5 bases). The CDR3 contains 16 residues. V was shortened by 2 bases and J by 2 bases, with 15 bases between the two germline ends. CDR1 SEHNR and CDR2 FQNEAQ come from the germline V gene (reference sequence). CDR3 in DNA: TGTGCCAGCAGCTTACCCGGAACCGGGGGGAACTATGGCTACACCTTC. This translates into CASSLPGTGGNYGYTF. Based on the CDR3 plus reference TRBV7-9 and TRBJ1-2, the full variable domain is DTGVSQNPRHKITKRGQNVTFRCDPISEHNRLYWYRQTLGQGPEFLTYFQNEAQLEKSRLLSDRFSAERPKGSFSTLEIQRTEQGDSAMYLCASSLPGTGGNYGYTFGSGTRLTVV.

The rearrangement uses TRBV5-1 and TRBJ1-1; possible D gene TRBD1, 5 bases. The CDR3 consists of 15 residues. V was pared by 1 base and J by 1 base, with 11 bases between. The germline V gene has CDR1 SGHRS and CDR2 YFSETQ. CDR3 in amino acids: CASSLFSQGNTEAFF. The CDR3 DNA sequence: TGCGCCAGCAGCTTGTTTAGTCAGGGGAACACTGAAGCTTTCTTT.

V is TRBV7-9 and J is TRBJ2-1; tentative D call: TRBD1 (6 bases). Looked up from germline, CDR1 is SEHNR and CDR2 is FQNEAQ (reference sequence). V was trimmed by 4 bases and J by 7 bases, leaving 14 bases between them. The CDR3 has 14 residues. The CDR3, as DNA: TGTGCCAGCAGCTCCAGACAGGTTAGGAATGAGCAGTTCTTC. This encodes CASSSRQVRNEQFF.

The CDR3, as DNA: TGTGCCAGCAGATTGGGACTAGCGGGAAAGAATGAGCAGTTCTTC. This gives the protein CASRLGLAGKNEQFF. V and J are TRBV27 and TRBJ2-1, with 13 bases lining up with TRBD2. Germline V gene sequence: CDR1 MNHEY, CDR2 SMNVEV (reference sequence). The ends lost 6 bases at V and 7 bases at J; junction bases unmatched: 6. The CDR3 contains 15 residues.

CDR3 sequence (DNA): TGCGCCAGCAGCTCCAGGACAGTCACAGATACGCAGTATTTT. Translated, it gives CASSSRTVTDTQYF. The chain couples TRBV5-1 to TRBJ2-3, with a possible D match to TRBD1 (6 bases). This CDR3 is built from 14 residues. V was trimmed by 3 bases and J by 2 bases, leaving 10 bases between them. CDR1 SGHRS and CDR2 YFSETQ come from the germline V gene.

This chain links TRBV28 with TRBJ2-1, with 8 bases fitting TRBD1. Germline V gene sequence: CDR1 MDHEN, CDR2 SYDVKM. J gave up 5 bases and V 4 bases, and 10 bases lay outside the gene matches. This CDR3 has 16 residues. The DNA of the CDR3 is TGTGCCAGCAGTTCCGCTTCCCTGACAGGGGACAATGAGCAGTTCTTC. Protein: CASSSASLTGDNEQFF. Based on the CDR3 plus reference TRBV28 and TRBJ2-1, the full variable domain is DVKVTQSSRYLVKRTGEKVFLECVQDMDHENMFWYRQDPGLGLRLIYFSYDVKMKEKGDIPEGYSVSREKKERFSLILESASTNQTSMYLCASSSASLTGDNEQFFGPGTRLTVL.

The V gene is TRBV30, the J gene TRBJ2-7, with 12 bases matching TRBD2. Germline values: CDR1 GTSNPN, CDR2 SVGIG (reference sequence). The V and J ends lost 6 bases and 9 bases, in that order; junction bases with no gene match: 12. CDR3 length equals 14 residues. The CDR3, as DNA: TGTGCCTGTCTAGCGGGAGGGCCCTCAGGTGGGCAGTACTTC. Its protein product is CACLAGGPSGGQYF. Using reference TRBV30 and TRBJ2-7 for the parts outside the CDR3, the full variable domain is SQTIHQWPATLVQPVGSPLSLECTVEGTSNPNLYWYRQAAGRGLQLLFYSVGIGQISSEVPQNLSASRPQDRQFILSSKKLLLSDSGFYLCACLAGGPSGGQYFGPGTRLTVT.